Sequencing of this TCR beta chain was carried out in a study of cytomegalovirus exposure and HLA in healthy donors (dated by TCRdb to about 2017). Notes on the research overall: An earlier analysis of roughly 500 of the donors reported about 260 Gb of sequence data and 117 million unique TCR beta sequences obtained from about 179 million T cells. On average, around 200,000 unique TCR beta nucleotide sequences were sequenced per donor among several hundred genotyped donors of the cohort, with around 19% of those sequences being non-productive. Four or five DR-DQ haplotypes were handled as single units for association and clustering because linkage in the cohort was strong. The study combined high-throughput TCR immunosequencing, statistical association of individual TCRs with disease status, and machine learning to predict cytomegalovirus infection status. Class I and class II HLA loci were covered by the typing at four-digit resolution. Using immunosequencing, the study profiled T cell repertoires from approximately 700 subjects and related those repertoires to cytomegalovirus serostatus. Typing coverage varied by locus: roughly 629-630 donors for A, B, C, DRB1 and DQB1; around 560 for DQA1; more than 600 for DPA1; around 490 for DPB1. A later analysis re-examined previously published TCR beta repertoires from about 700 donors and added high-resolution HLA genotyping to investigate patterns of TCR occurrence. Every repertoire in the discovery cohort had been generated on one and the same sequencing platform. A later genetic analysis took genome-wide SNP genotypes for about three fifths of the 666 donors and used that subset as a discovery cohort. An earlier analysis of 587 of the donors used high-throughput TCR beta sequencing to judge whether each TCR beta V gene segment behaved as functional or pseudogenic. Alongside the repertoire data, information on donor age, sex, ethnicity and CMV serostatus was compiled. In addition to the first cohort of 650 to 800 subjects, a separate validation cohort of 120 different subjects was used. An early release covering 500 to 750 HLA-typed donors comprised about 300 gigabases of sequencing data and about 90 million unique TCR sequences. Of the 350 to 450 genotyped donors, approximately 83% fell in the genetic ancestry cluster associated with self-reported Caucasian donors. Rather than using new phenotypic data, the later analysis identified candidate immune exposures from TCR beta sequences and from how often those sequences occurred across donors. The study aimed to test whether cataloging public T cell receptors could reveal signatures of past pathogen exposure.

A word on this clone: Which antigen it targets is not known. Nothing much larger sits one base from this clone, and base qualities are not available.

The germline V gene (reference sequence) sets CDR1 to SGHKS and CDR2 to YYEKEE. V trim: 3 bases; J trim: 0 bases; unmatched bases: 3. From cysteine to phenylalanine, the CDR3 is 16 amino acids long. Here the CDR3 DNA is all that survives: 48 bases in frame from base 1. Library preparation was by the immunoSEQ multiplex PCR assay. A mixture of 60 forward primers for TCR Vbeta segments and 13 reverse primers for TCR Jbeta segments was used in the multiplex PCR. The CDR3 region of rearranged TCR beta genes was amplified from genomic DNA by a multiplex PCR assay. The amplified TCR beta libraries were sequenced on the Illumina HiSeq System as 87-base-pair reads. Processing in the source paper ran as follows. A later analysis counted approximately 84 million unique TCR beta chains across the 640 or so repertoires, and roughly 11 million of these chains were shared by at least two donors. Raw reads were error-corrected and collapsed into unique sequences with a nearest-neighbor algorithm that merged closely related sequences to remove PCR and sequencing errors. Alignment of CDR3 sequences to IMGT reference sequences was used to assign V, D and J gene segments. For a sequence to be retained, at least a six-nucleotide match to both a V gene segment and a J gene segment was required. Rearrangements were called productive when the CDR3 lacked stop codons and stayed in frame with V and J; all others were non-productive. Following IMGT convention, CDR3 was defined as the stretch from the second conserved V-encoded cysteine to the conserved J-encoded phenylalanine. Sequences without an unambiguous match to a single V gene segment were excluded from the earlier analysis of about 630 of the donors. An earlier analysis of fewer than 750 of the donors classified V segments as functional when productive rearrangements were above 56.7% and as segregating when the standard deviation between donors was above 5%. A statistical classification framework was developed to diagnose cytomegalovirus status using the catalog of TCR beta chain sequences. In a later analysis, V and J genes were assigned by comparing TCR nucleotide sequences against IMGT/GENE-DB human TR gene sequences. Using the TCRdist pipeline, a later analysis assigned CDR3 sequences along with most-parsimonious VDJ recombination scenarios. In a later analysis, every TCR beta chain was defined by the combination of its CDR3 amino acid sequence and its V-gene family, and reads without a unique V-gene family were dropped. As a way to deal with suspected cross-contamination and a sequencing artifact, a later analysis dropped approximately 570 nucleotide sequences that were highly shared and had low generation probability. A later analysis calculated a clonal expansion index for each public chain from normalized within-repertoire ranks of inferred template counts. Generation probabilities in a later analysis came from a VDJ recombination model fitted to out-of-frame rearrangements, and those results were checked against IGoR. Hypergeometric tests were used in a later analysis to score TCR-TCR, TCR-HLA and TCR-CMV co-occurrence, with a repertoire-size bias correction applied to the TCR pairs. A later analysis estimated false discovery rates by permuting HLA or CMV assignments 20 times. In a later analysis, co-occurring TCRs were grouped using DBSCAN, with TCRdist sequence similarity added in when clustering inside HLA-allele-positive subsets. Repertoires with fewer than 30,000 or more than 120,000 public chains, plus five repertoires with anomalous nucleotide sharing, were excluded from co-occurrence clustering. TCRdb re-hosts the immuneACCESS table, in-frame sequences only. Its copies lack some clones; in the studies checked, an unresolved V gene accounts for under half of them, and the cause for the rest is not known. D and trimming were read from the DNA, whereas the V and J calls and clone size are those reported in that table. This sample gives some 150,000 clones in total; about four fifths of them show up just once. The top ten clonotypes cover around 2.3% of the sample.

General conclusions and limits of the study: Because counts were too low, roughly 17 rarely observed V segments, including chromosome 9 orphons, were left out of the earlier analysis of several hundred of the donors. Across donors, most TCR sequences were observed very rarely, whereas some public TCRs were present in many individuals. According to a later analysis, parvovirus B19, influenza, CMV and Epstein-Barr virus appeared linked to several top co-occurrence clusters. At a false discovery rate of 0.05, a later analysis linked under 20,000 TCR beta sequences to specific HLA alleles. Compared with equally common non-associated chains, HLA-associated TCR beta chains in a later analysis were more clonally expanded and had lower generation probabilities. It was suggested by the authors that the approach could potentially be generalized to other disease states and immunological phenotypes. Immune exposure information for the cohort was limited to CMV serostatus. When HLA alleles, especially DR and DQ, strongly co-occurred, TCR associations were difficult to assign to individual alleles. In a later analysis, TCR association rates were found to vary across HLA loci, with the most associated TCRs seen for DRB1 alleles and the fewest for HLA-C alleles. A later genetic analysis reported fewer N-insertions in productive TCRs among donors in an Asian-associated ancestry cluster than the roughly 700-donor mean. A group of highly shared sequence variants was considered likely to be a technical artifact of the sequencing pipeline. A further reported finding was that TCR beta sequences accurately predicted the HLA-A and HLA-B alleles for most subjects in the first cohort. V-gene and J-gene trimming of TCR beta chains was associated with a missense DCLRE1C variant in a later genetic analysis, and the association was replicated in an independent cohort. Because HLA typing was unavailable for some donors at each locus, only the typed subset was used in association tests. The cohort was sequenced for TCR beta chains only, and without alpha or paired-chain data the features that could be detected were limited. The classifier was reported to diagnose cytomegalovirus status with high specificity and sensitivity in both the original cohort and the validation cohort. Presence/absence analyses assumed roughly uniform sequencing depth across donors, an assumption that may not hold. In the study, some 160 TCR beta chains were listed as associated with cytomegalovirus. Correlated functional status among segregating V segments might reflect linkage disequilibrium, but an unknown experimental factor could not be ruled out. In vitro tests confirmed that a few of the cytomegalovirus-associated TCR beta chains recognize cytomegalovirus antigens. According to a later analysis, most CMV-associated TCR beta chains appeared to be HLA-restricted, and the HLA associations seemed to be driven largely by CMV exposure. Some IMGT-functional V segments, including TRBV6-2 and TRBV6-3, could not be distinguished by the 87-base-pair reads and were therefore excluded. Broadly in line with IMGT annotations, most TCR beta V segments showed up in productive rearrangements about 87% or about 30% of the time in an earlier analysis of several hundred of the donors.

The cohort was made up of under 800 healthy bone marrow donors. All cohort members were sampled while nominally healthy, although unrecorded immune exposures were likely present. The donor tested CMV seronegative, placing the donor among the 350 to 400 seronegative members of the cohort. A peripheral blood sample was provided by each donor, and peripheral blood mononuclear cells were used for TCR beta sequencing. The Qiagen DNeasy Blood Extraction Kit was used to extract genomic DNA from the blood cell samples. Sequencing was carried out using PBMCs. This sequence was found in a woman between 45 and 65 years old in good health and CMV-seronegative. This receptor chain uses TRBV5-5 and TRBJ1-6; a stretch of 7 junction bases matches TRBD1. The CDR3 region reads CASSWGQSSYNSPLHF. The nucleotide sequence reads TGTGCCAGCAGCTGGGGACAGAGCTCCTATAATTCACCCCTCCACTTT.